This T cell receptor (beta chain) was observed in a study of metastatic and nonmetastatic thyroid tumors. The overall study: Thyroid patients, malignant and benign, had repertoires compared across blood and tumor or nodule tissue. Regarding the study as a whole: Malignant thyroid tumors reportedly exceeded benign nodules significantly in TCR beta diversity, with the difference appearing in blood and tumor.

With 7 bases removed from V and 1 base from J, the gap between germline ends came to 18 bases. The germline CDR1 and CDR2 sequences are SGHRS and YFSETQ. CDR3 size: 15 residues. Thyroid surgery was preceded by no treatment in any patient. This clone was counted between two and nine times. The antigen remains undetermined. Under the authors' procedure: Using the CDR3 differences seen across clinicopathological groups, the authors built a distant-metastasis classifier for papillary thyroid cancer, which was meant to discriminate distant-metastatic patients. With MiXCR, TCRdb called clones anew from the PCR reads. TCRdb, not the original authors, processed these V and J calls. Of tens of thousands of clones detected, just over 35% appear once; the ten largest clones hold 25% to 30%.

V is TRBV5-1 and J is TRBJ2-7; D is possibly TRBD1 (6 bases). The sequence came from a female donor with papillary thyroid cancer or a benign thyroid nodule (not recorded which). Some clones in this sample may be carry-over from other donors' samples. Sequences were obtained from tumor tissue. CDR3 sequence: CASRPTGLLSYEQYF. DNA of the CDR3: TGCGCCAGCCGCCCTACAGGGCTACTGTCCTACGAGCAGTACTTC.